This T cell receptor beta chain was sequenced during a study of blood T cell repertoires in COVID-19. The assay was immunoSEQ multiplex PCR, and TCRdb's table has in-frame clones only and misses some. This table holds fewer than 70,000 clones, about 79% found once. V dropped 6 bases and J dropped 8 bases, with 19 bases sitting between them. CDR1 is LNHDA, CDR2 SQIVND, per germline (reference sequence). The CDR3 covers 14 residues. What was sequenced was peripheral blood. The rearrangement links TRBV19 to TRBJ1-2; a possible D gene is TRBD1 (5 bases). The TCR sequence derives from a woman aged 60-75 years with acute or convalescent COVID-19. The CDR3, as DNA: TGTGCCAGTAGAAAGGGCAGGGAGGTTGAAGGCTACACCTTC. It encodes CASRKGREVEGYTF.